This is a list of T cell receptor beta chains from one sample in a study of regulatory T cells in long-lasting Graves disease. TCRdb recomputed calls from the multiplex PCR reads with MiXCR, one row per CDR3 protein. The profile covers some 560,000 distinct CDR3 sequences, with about 15% appearing a single time and roughly 25% taken by the ten largest. The data were also submitted as part of a second study, on T cells in Graves' hyperthyroidism and ophthalmopathy.

The sequences come from peripheral blood mononuclear cells (PBMCs), collected at new diagnosis, from a patient treated with antithyroid drugs. Every receptor here comes from a middle-aged woman with Graves disease. Each CDR3 is given with its conserved first and last residue. D genes are given only for firm matches. The size entry is marked missing in some rows and otherwise reads once, few, many or a size class.

CDR3 DNA | CDR3 protein | J gene | D gene | V gene | clone size
TGTGCCAGCAGCTTAGTGGGGACAGGGCCTTTGGAGCAGTTCTTC | CASSLVGTGPLEQFF | TRBJ2-1 | TRBD1 | TRBV7-2 | .
TGTGCCAGCATTGCCCTTGGGTCGCAGTTCTTC | CASIALGSQFF | TRBJ2-1 | . | TRBV28 | many
TGCGCCAGCTCTCAGGACCCTTTGGGCACAGATACGCAGTATTTT | CASSQDPLGTDTQYF | TRBJ2-3 | . | TRBV5-1 | few
TGTGCCAGCAGTCCAACCCCGGGACGAAATCAGCCCCAGCATTTT | CASSPTPGRNQPQHF | TRBJ1-5 | . | TRBV12-3/TRBV12-4 | many
TGTGCCAGCAGCTTCCAACAGGGACAGTATAATTCACCCCTCCACTTT | CASSFQQGQYNSPLHF | TRBJ1-6 | TRBD1 | TRBV5-5 | many
TGCGCCAGCAGCCCCCTACTACAGGGGTCGAACACTGAAGCTTTCTTT | CASSPLLQGSNTEAFF | TRBJ1-1 | TRBD1 | TRBV4-1 | few
TGTGCCAGCAGTCCCCGGGACAGTAAAACTGAAGCTTTCTTT | CASSPRDSKTEAFF | TRBJ1-1 | TRBD1 | TRBV27 | .
TGCGCCAGCTTCACAGGGGGCAAAGAAGCTTTCTTT | CASFTGGKEAFF | TRBJ1-1 | TRBD1 | TRBV5-1 | few
TGTGCCAGCAGCCTTGGTTTGCAGGGACAAAAGACCCAGTACTTC | CASSLGLQGQKTQYF | TRBJ2-5 | . | TRBV2 | many
TGTGCCAGCAGCTCCATCGGGAGTTCAACGGGACAACTCCCCCACAATGAGCAGTTCTTC | CASSSIGSSTGQLPHNEQFF | TRBJ2-1 | . | TRBV7-9 | many
TGTGCCAGCTCACCACCGGGACTAGGGAACACAGATACGCAGTATTTT | CASSPPGLGNTDTQYF | TRBJ2-3 | TRBD2 | TRBV18 | .
TGCAGTGCCCCGGGCGACACCGAGCGTTCACCCCTCCACTTT | CSAPGDTERSPLHF | TRBJ1-6 | . | TRBV20-1 | .
TGTGCCAGCTCATTACGACAGGGATGGCCCAATGAGCAGTTCTTC | CASSLRQGWPNEQFF | TRBJ2-1 | TRBD1 | TRBV18 | .
TGTGCCAGCAGCCCAAGACAGTGGTCCCTCCACTTT | CASSPRQWSLHF | TRBJ1-6 | . | TRBV7-3 | few
TGTGCCAGCAGCGACCGTAGCGGGGGCTACGAGCAGTACTTC | CASSDRSGGYEQYF | TRBJ2-7 | TRBD2 | TRBV3-1 | many
TGTGCCAGCAGCCAAGGCGGTACAAGCGTGGGACGAGATACGCAGTATTTT | CASSQGGTSVGRDTQYF | TRBJ2-3 | . | TRBV3-1 | .
TGTGCCAGCAGCTTAGAGACAGACATTTCCTACGAGCAGTACTTC | CASSLETDISYEQYF | TRBJ2-7 | . | TRBV11-1 | many
TGTGCCAGCGTCTTAGGGGGTCAGGTTAGCAATCAGCCCCAGCATTTT | CASVLGGQVSNQPQHF | TRBJ1-5 | . | TRBV6-1 | many
TGTGCCAGCAGCGTAGAAGGCAGGGGGCCATCTAACTATGGCTACACCTTC | CASSVEGRGPSNYGYTF | TRBJ1-2 | TRBD1 | TRBV9 | .
TGTGCCAGCTTCTCGACTAGCGGGGGTGAGTCGAGCACAGATACGCAGTATTTT | CASFSTSGGESSTDTQYF | TRBJ2-3 | TRBD2 | TRBV12-3/TRBV12-4 | few
TGTGCCAGCAGCTTAGAGTTTTGGGGTGGCGGTAATACGCAGTATTTT | CASSLEFWGGGNTQYF | TRBJ2-3 | . | TRBV7-9 | many
TGTGCCAGCAGCCATTGGGACGCCATCACCGGGGAGCTGTTTTTT | CASSHWDAITGELFF | TRBJ2-2 | . | TRBV3-1 | many
TGTGCCAGCAGCCCAGGGGATAATGGAAACACCATATATTTT | CASSPGDNGNTIYF | TRBJ1-3 | . | TRBV3-1 | .
TGTGCCAGTAGTACAGTCGTTGGCGGCCAGCCCCAGCATTTT | CASSTVVGGQPQHF | TRBJ1-5 | . | TRBV19 | few
TGTGCCAGCAGCTTAGGCGGGGGGTACTACAATGAGCAGTTCTTC | CASSLGGGYYNEQFF | TRBJ2-1 | TRBD2 | TRBV7-6 | .
TGTGCCAGCAGTGTGGGGAGCCGGATGGACACTGAAGCTTTCTTT | CASSVGSRMDTEAFF | TRBJ1-1 | . | TRBV6-1 | many
TGTGCCAGCCTCCCCCGGGACAGGGGCCGGGAGCTGTTTTTT | CASLPRDRGRELFF | TRBJ2-2 | TRBD1 | TRBV2 | .
TGTGCCAGCAGTTCCGCAGGGATTCGAAATCGGCCCCAGCATTTT | CASSSAGIRNRPQHF | TRBJ1-5 | . | TRBV7-2 | .
TGTGCCAGCAGCAAAGGGGGTAGCTCCTATAATTCACCCCTCCACTTT | CASSKGGSSYNSPLHF | TRBJ1-6 | . | TRBV14 | few
TGTGCCAGCAGCCAAATCCCCCGCCGGACAGGGAAGAGGGGGGAGCAGTACTTC | CASSQIPRRTGKRGEQYF | TRBJ2-7 | TRBD1 | TRBV3-1 | .
TGTGCCAGCAGTAAGCAGCGGGGGATACAAGAGACCCAGTACTTC | CASSKQRGIQETQYF | TRBJ2-5 | TRBD2 | TRBV2 | .
TGTGCCAGCAGCGCCGGACTAGCGGGGGCCTACGAGCAGTACTTC | CASSAGLAGAYEQYF | TRBJ2-7 | TRBD2 | TRBV12-3/TRBV12-4 | many
TGTGCCAGCAGCCGACTAGCGGGGGGGCCCCCAGAGACCCAGTACTTC | CASSRLAGGPPETQYF | TRBJ2-5 | TRBD2 | TRBV3-1 | many
TGTGCCAGCAGCGTTCAGGGGAATGGGGATGAAAAACTGTTTTTT | CASSVQGNGDEKLFF | TRBJ1-4 | . | TRBV5-6 | .
TGTGCCAGCAGCCATCTTGACAGGGGAGAAGGCTACACCTTC | CASSHLDRGEGYTF | TRBJ1-2 | TRBD1 | TRBV3-1 | many
TGCAGTGCACCGGGGCTCCGCTCCTACGAGCAGTACTTC | CSAPGLRSYEQYF | TRBJ2-7 | . | TRBV20-1 | few
TGTGCCACCTACCAATCACCATGGGAGGGCGAGCAGTACTTC | CATYQSPWEGEQYF | TRBJ2-7 | TRBD2 | TRBV2 | many
TGTGCCAGCGTGGAGAACTATGGGGGCTACACCTTC | CASVENYGGYTF | TRBJ1-2 | . | TRBV2 | .
TGTGCCAGCAGTCCCGGACAGGCTCCAGATACGCAGTATTTT | CASSPGQAPDTQYF | TRBJ2-3 | TRBD1 | TRBV12-3/TRBV12-4 | many
TGTGCTAGTGGTTTTTCCGGGACACCCCCGGGGATTCAGTACTTC | CASGFSGTPPGIQYF | TRBJ2-5 | . | TRBV12-5 | few
TGTGCCAGCAGTTTCCGACTAGCGGCATACAATGAGCAGTTCTTC | CASSFRLAAYNEQFF | TRBJ2-1 | TRBD2 | TRBV12-3/TRBV12-4 | .
TGTGCCAGCAGCATTTCGCGGGGGGGCCCAGATACGCAGTATTTT | CASSISRGGPDTQYF | TRBJ2-3 | TRBD2 | TRBV7-6 | .
TGTGCCAGCAGCCAAGATGCCAGCCGAAACACCATATATTTT | CASSQDASRNTIYF | TRBJ1-3 | . | TRBV3-1 | many
TGCGCCAGCAGTGAGTCGAGGGAAAATCAGCCCCAGCATTTT | CASSESRENQPQHF | TRBJ1-5 | . | TRBV10-2 | few
TGTGCCAGCAGTGTTGGCCACACAGATACGCAGTATTTT | CASSVGHTDTQYF | TRBJ2-3 | . | TRBV9 | many
TGTGCCAGCAGTTTAGAGTCCGCCACTGAAGCTTTCTTT | CASSLESATEAFF | TRBJ1-1 | . | TRBV12-3/TRBV12-4 | many
TGTGCCAGCAGTGAAGGAATCAGCAACAATCAGCCCCAGCATTTT | CASSEGISNNQPQHF | TRBJ1-5 | . | TRBV2 | many
TGCGCCAGCAGGAGCTCCTATAATTCACCCCTCCACTTT | CASRSSYNSPLHF | TRBJ1-6 | . | TRBV12-3/TRBV12-4 | many
TGCGCCAGCAGCCAAGATTCGGCAAGTCCCGGGGAGCTGTTTTTT | CASSQDSASPGELFF | TRBJ2-2 | . | TRBV4-1 | few
TGTGCCAGCAGTGAAGTTTACGCCAGGGGGACGGACACTGAAGCTTTCTTT | CASSEVYARGTDTEAFF | TRBJ1-1 | TRBD1 | TRBV2 | many
TGTGCCAGCTCTGCGGACAGGGAAGAGACCCAGTACTTC | CASSADREETQYF | TRBJ2-5 | TRBD1 | TRBV18 | many
TGCGCCAGCAGCCAAGATGGGGTTGGTCAGCCCCAGCATTTT | CASSQDGVGQPQHF | TRBJ1-5 | . | TRBV4-1 | .